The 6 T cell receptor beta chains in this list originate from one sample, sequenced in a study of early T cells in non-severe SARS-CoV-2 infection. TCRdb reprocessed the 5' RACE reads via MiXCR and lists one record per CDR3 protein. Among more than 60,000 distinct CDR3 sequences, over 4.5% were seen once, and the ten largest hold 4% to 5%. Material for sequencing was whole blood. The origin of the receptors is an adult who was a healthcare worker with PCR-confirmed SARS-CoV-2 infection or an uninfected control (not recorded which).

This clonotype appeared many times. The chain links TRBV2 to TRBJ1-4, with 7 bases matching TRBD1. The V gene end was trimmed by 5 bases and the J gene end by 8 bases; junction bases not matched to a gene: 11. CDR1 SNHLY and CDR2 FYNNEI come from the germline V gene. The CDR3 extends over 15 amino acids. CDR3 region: CASSPSQGGTEKLFF. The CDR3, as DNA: TGTGCCAGCAGTCCCTCCCAGGGGGGGACCGAAAAACTGTTTTTT. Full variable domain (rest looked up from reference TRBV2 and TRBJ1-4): EPEVTQTPSHQVTQMGQEVILRCVPISNHLYFYWYRQILGQKVEFLVSFYNNEISEKSEIFDDQFSVERPDGSNFTLKIRSTKLEDSAMYFCASSPSQGGTEKLFFGSGTQLSVL.

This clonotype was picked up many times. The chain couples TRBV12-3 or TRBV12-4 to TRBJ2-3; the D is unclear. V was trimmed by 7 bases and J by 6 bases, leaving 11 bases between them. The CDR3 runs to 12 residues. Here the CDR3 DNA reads TGTGCCAGCACCCCTGTACTCGATACGCAGTATTTT. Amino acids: CASTPVLDTQYF.

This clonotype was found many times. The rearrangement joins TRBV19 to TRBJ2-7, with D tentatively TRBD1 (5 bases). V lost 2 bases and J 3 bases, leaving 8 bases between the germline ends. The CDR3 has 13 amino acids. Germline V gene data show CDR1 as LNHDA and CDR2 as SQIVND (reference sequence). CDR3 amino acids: CASSILDSYEQYF. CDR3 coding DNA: TGTGCCAGTAGTATACTCGACAGCTACGAGCAGTACTTC.

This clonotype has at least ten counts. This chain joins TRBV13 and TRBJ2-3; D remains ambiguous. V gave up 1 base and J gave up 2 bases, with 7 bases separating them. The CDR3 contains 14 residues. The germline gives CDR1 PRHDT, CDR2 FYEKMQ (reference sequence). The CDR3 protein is CASSLEQNTDTQYF. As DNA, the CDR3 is TGTGCCAGCAGCTTAGAACAGAACACAGATACGCAGTATTTT.

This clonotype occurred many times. For the CDR3, the DNA is TGTGCCAGCAGGGATGGAAACACTGAAGCTTTCTTT. It yields the protein CASRDGNTEAFF. The genes are TRBV2 and TRBJ1-1; D ambiguous. Per the germline V gene, CDR1 is SNHLY and CDR2 is FYNNEI. V lost 6 bases and J 2 bases, leaving 7 bases between the germline ends. CDR3 length: 12 amino acids.

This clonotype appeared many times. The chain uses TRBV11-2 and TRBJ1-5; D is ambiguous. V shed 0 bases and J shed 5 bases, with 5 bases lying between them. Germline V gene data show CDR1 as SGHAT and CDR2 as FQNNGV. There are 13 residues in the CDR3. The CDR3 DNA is TGTGCCAGCAGCTTAGAGGGGTATCAGCCCCAGCATTTT. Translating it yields CASSLEGYQPQHF. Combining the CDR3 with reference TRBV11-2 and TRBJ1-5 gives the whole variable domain EAGVAQSPRYKIIEKRQSVAFWCNPISGHATLYWYQQILGQGPKLLIQFQNNGVVDDSQLPKDRFSAERLKGVDSTLKIQPAKLEDSAVYLCASSLEGYQPQHFGDGTRLSIL.